This TCR beta chain was captured in a study of cytomegalovirus exposure and HLA in healthy donors. The primer mix had 60 Vbeta and 13 Jbeta primers. Sequencing used immunoSEQ multiplex PCR; TCRdb keeps in-frame clones, though not all of them. The sample records roughly 180,000 clones, approximately 80% being singletons. Germline CDR1 and CDR2: LNHDA and SQIVND (reference sequence). V was clipped by 5 bases and J by 2 bases; unmatched bases: 3. CDR3 length equals 15 residues. The V gene is TRBV19, the J gene TRBJ2-3, with TRBD2 matching over 11 bases. This sequence was found in a man between 18 and 35 years old in good health and CMV-seronegative. The sample was PBMCs. This CDR3 is CASSVLAGATDTQYF. CDR3 coding DNA: TGTGCCAGTAGTGTACTAGCGGGGGCCACAGATACGCAGTATTTT.